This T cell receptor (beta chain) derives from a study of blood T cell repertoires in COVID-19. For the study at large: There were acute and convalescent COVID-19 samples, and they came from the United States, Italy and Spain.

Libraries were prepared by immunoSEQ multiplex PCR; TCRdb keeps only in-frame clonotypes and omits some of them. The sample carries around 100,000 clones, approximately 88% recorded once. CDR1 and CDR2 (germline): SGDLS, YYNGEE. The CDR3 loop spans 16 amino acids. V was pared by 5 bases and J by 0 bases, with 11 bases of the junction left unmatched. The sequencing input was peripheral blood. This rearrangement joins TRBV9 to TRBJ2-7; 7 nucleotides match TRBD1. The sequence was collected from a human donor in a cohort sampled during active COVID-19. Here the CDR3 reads CASSRRDSRDSYEQYF. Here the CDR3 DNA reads TGTGCCAGCAGTCGTAGGGACAGCCGCGACTCCTACGAGCAGTACTTC.